This TCR beta chain was sequenced for a study of cytomegalovirus exposure and HLA in healthy donors. CDR1 and CDR2 from the germline V gene are MNHNS and SASEGT. The V gene end was trimmed by 3 bases and the J gene end by 3 bases; junction bases not matched to a gene: 2. This CDR3 is built from 14 residues. Overall study findings and caveats: Donors belonging to an Asian-associated ancestry cluster reportedly showed fewer N-insertions in productive TCRs than the approximately 700-donor mean, according to what a later analysis found. The analysis excluded some indistinguishable V segments, including TRBV6-2 and TRBV6-3. TCR beta sequences reportedly predicted most subjects' HLA-A and HLA-B alleles accurately.

The PCR used 60 Vbeta and 13 Jbeta primers. Profiled with immunoSEQ multiplex PCR; TCRdb holds only in-frame clones, not every one. The profile shows about 170,000 clones, about 82% of them singletons. The sample holds a few counts of this clone. The antigen is unknown. The study sampled nominally healthy donors, though unrecorded immune exposures were likely. Sequenced input: PBMCs. The chain carries TRBV6-1 and TRBJ1-1; 9 nucleotides agree with TRBD1. The clonotype comes from a female donor in good health and CMV-seronegative. CDR3 nucleotides: TGTGCCAGCAGTGAGGACAGGGGAGACACTGAAGCTTTCTTT. As protein: CASSEDRGDTEAFF.